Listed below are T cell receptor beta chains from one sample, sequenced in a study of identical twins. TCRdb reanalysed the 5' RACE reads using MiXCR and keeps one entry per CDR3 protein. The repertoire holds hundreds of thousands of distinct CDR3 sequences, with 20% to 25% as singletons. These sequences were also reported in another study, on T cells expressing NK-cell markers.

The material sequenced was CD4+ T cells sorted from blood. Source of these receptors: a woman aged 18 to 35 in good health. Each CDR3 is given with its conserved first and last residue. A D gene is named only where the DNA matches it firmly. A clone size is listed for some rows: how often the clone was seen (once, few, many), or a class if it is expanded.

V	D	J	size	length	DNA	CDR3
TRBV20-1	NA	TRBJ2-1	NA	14	TGCAGTGCTAGAGAACTCCGAGCCTACAATGAGCAGTTCTTC	CSARELRAYNEQFF
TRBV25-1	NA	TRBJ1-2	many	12	TGTGCCAGCAGCGCCGGGGGCTATGGCTACACCTTC	CASSAGGYGYTF
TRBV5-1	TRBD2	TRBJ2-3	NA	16	TGCGCCAGCAGCCCGCGGCTAGCGGATAGCACAGATACGCAGTATTTT	CASSPRLADSTDTQYF
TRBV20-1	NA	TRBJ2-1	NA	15	TGCAGTGCCTTACGAGGGCGGGATGTCAGGGATGAGCAGTTCTTC	CSALRGRDVRDEQFF
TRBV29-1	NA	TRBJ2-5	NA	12	TGCAGCGTCTTGGACACTCAAGAGACCCAGTACTTC	CSVLDTQETQYF
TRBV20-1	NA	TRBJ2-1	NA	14	TGCAGTGCTTCTAAGCGGAGCTCCTACAATGAGCAGTTCTTC	CSASKRSSYNEQFF
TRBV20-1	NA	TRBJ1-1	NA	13	TGCAGTGCTAGGTCTTCGAGGAACACTGAAGCTTTCTTT	CSARSSRNTEAFF
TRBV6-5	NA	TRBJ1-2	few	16	TGTGCCAGCAGTTACTCGAGCAGGGCCCTGGGGGATGGCTACACCTTC	CASSYSSRALGDGYTF
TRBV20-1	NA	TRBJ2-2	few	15	TGCAGTGCCAAAGCTAAGGGTCACGTGACCGGGGAGCTGTTTTTT	CSAKAKGHVTGELFF
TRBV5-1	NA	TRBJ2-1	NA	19	TGCGCCAGCAGCTTCCTTAGGGTCAGAAGCAATCGAAGCAAGCCTGAGCAGTTCTTC	CASSFLRVRSNRSKPEQFF
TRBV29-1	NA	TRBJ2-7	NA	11	TGCAGCCCTTCCTGGGGCTACGAGCAGTACTTC	CSPSWGYEQYF
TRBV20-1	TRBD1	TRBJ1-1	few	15	TGCAGTGCTAGAGACCCCGGGACAGGGTACACTGAAGCTTTCTTT	CSARDPGTGYTEAFF
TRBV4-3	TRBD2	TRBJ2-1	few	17	TGCGCCAGCAGCCTTCGACCCTCGGGGGGTTCCTACAATGAGCAGTTCTTC	CASSLRPSGGSYNEQFF
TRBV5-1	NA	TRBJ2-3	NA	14	TGCGCCAGCAGCTGGAGGGGTGTCACAGATACGCAGTATTTT	CASSWRGVTDTQYF
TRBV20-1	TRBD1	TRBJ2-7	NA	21	TGCAGTGCTTTTTCACGGGGACACGACATTGTGGGGACAGGTAATTTAGACGAGCAGTACTTC	CSAFSRGHDIVGTGNLDEQYF
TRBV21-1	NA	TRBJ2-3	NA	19	TGTGCCAGCAGAAAGGATTCGTGGAAGGTTACGATCTCCACAGATACGCAGTATTTT	CASRKDSWKVTISTDTQYF
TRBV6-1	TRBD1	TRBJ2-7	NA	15	TGTGCCACCTACTCCCTCGGGACAGGGTCCCACGAGCAGTACTTC	CATYSLGTGSHEQYF
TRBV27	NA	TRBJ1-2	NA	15	TGTGCCAGCAGTCCATCGGACAGTGCTAACTATGGCTACACCTTC	CASSPSDSANYGYTF
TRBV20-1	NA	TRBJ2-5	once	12	TGCAGTGCAAGGGACTGGCAAGAGACCCAGTACTTC	CSARDWQETQYF
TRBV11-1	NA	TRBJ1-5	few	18	TGTGCCAGCAGCTTACGAACGCGGGGGACTCAGGGCAATCAGCCCCAGCATTTT	CASSLRTRGTQGNQPQHF
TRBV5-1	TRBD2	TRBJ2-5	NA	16	TGCGCCAGCAGCCGAGAAGGCGGGGGAGGCCAAGAGACCCAGTACTTC	CASSREGGGGQETQYF
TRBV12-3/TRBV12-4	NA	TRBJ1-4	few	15	TGTGCCAGCAGTTTCTATGCAGGAAGTAATGAAAAACTGTTTTTT	CASSFYAGSNEKLFF
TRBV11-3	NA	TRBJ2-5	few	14	TGTGCCAGCAGCCTCGGGGGCCGGAGGGAGACCCAGTACTTC	CASSLGGRRETQYF
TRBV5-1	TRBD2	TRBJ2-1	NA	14	TGCGCCAGCAGCTTCGGACTAGCTGGGAATGAGCAGTTCTTC	CASSFGLAGNEQFF
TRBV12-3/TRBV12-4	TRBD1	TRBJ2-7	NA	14	TGTGCCAGCAGTACCGACGGGACAGGGGATCAGCAGTACTTC	CASSTDGTGDQQYF
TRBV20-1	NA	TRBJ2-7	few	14	TGCAGTGCTAGGCAGGACCGGGGGGCATACGAGCAGTACTTC	CSARQDRGAYEQYF
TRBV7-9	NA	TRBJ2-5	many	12	TGCGCCAGCAGCTTAAAGGGGGAGACCCAGTACTTC	CASSLKGETQYF
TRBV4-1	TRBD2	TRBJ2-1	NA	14	TGCGCCAGCAGCCGTCCGACTAGCAGCTGGGAGCAGTTCTTC	CASSRPTSSWEQFF
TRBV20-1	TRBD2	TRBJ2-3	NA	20	TGCAGTGCTAGACGGCCCTGGCAGGTTCTAGCGGGAGATTTCACAGATACGCAGTATTTT	CSARRPWQVLAGDFTDTQYF
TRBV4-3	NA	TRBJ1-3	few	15	TGCGCCAGCAGCCAAGCCCGGCTCGCTGGAAACACCATATATTTT	CASSQARLAGNTIYF
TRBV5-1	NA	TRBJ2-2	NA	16	TGCGCCAGCAGCTTGGACGTATCAGGGAACTCCGGGGAGCTGTTTTTT	CASSLDVSGNSGELFF
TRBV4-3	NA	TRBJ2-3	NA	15	TGCGCCAGCAGCCAATCCCCCGGGAGCACAGATACGCAGTATTTT	CASSQSPGSTDTQYF
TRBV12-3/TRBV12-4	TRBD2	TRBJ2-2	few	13	TGTGCCAGCAGGCCCAGGGACTACGGGGAGCTGTTTTTT	CASRPRDYGELFF
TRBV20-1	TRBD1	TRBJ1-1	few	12	TGCAGTGCTACCGACAGGGCCGATGAAGCTTTCTTT	CSATDRADEAFF
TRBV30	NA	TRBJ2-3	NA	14	TGTGCCTGGAGCGAGGGGCTGTCCACAGATACGCAGTATTTT	CAWSEGLSTDTQYF
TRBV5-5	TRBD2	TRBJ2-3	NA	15	TGTGCCAGCACCCAGGGCGGCGGGAGATTGGATACGCAGTATTTT	CASTQGGGRLDTQYF
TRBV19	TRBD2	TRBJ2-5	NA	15	TGTGCCAGTAGGGGGGGGAGAGGGCCCTCGGAGACCCAGTACTTC	CASRGGRGPSETQYF
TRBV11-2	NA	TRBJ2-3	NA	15	TGTGCCAGCAGCCCCGGCCAGGGAGCTGCAGATACGCAGTATTTT	CASSPGQGAADTQYF
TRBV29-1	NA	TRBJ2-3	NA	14	TGCAGCGGACACCCGCTGGACATTACAGATACGCAGTATTTT	CSGHPLDITDTQYF
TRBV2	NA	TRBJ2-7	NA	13	TGTGCCAGCAGTGTGGTGTTGACCTACGAGCAGTACTTC	CASSVVLTYEQYF
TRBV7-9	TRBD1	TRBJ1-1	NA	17	TGTGCCAGCAGCTTATCGGGAGGACAGGGTAGTAACACTGAAGCTTTCTTT	CASSLSGGQGSNTEAFF
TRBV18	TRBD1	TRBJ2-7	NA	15	TGTGCCAGCTCACCCCCCCAGACAGGGGCCTACGAGCAGTACTTC	CASSPPQTGAYEQYF
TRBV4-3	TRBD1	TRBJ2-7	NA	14	TGCGCCAGCAGCCGAGGGGGCTCCCTGGGGGAGCAGTACTTC	CASSRGGSLGEQYF
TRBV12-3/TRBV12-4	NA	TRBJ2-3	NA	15	TGTGCCAGCAGTTTTCGACAGGCTAGCACAGATACGCAGTATTTT	CASSFRQASTDTQYF
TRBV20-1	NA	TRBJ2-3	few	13	TGCAGTCCTCGAGCGGGCGCGTTAGATACGCAGTATTTT	CSPRAGALDTQYF
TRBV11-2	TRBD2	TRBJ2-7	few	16	TGTGCCAGCAGCTTCTACGAGGGAGCGGGGGGATACGAGCAGTACTTC	CASSFYEGAGGYEQYF
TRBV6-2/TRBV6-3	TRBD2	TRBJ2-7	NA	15	TGTGCCAGCAGAGGCACCGGGACTAGCGCCTACGAGCAGTACTTC	CASRGTGTSAYEQYF
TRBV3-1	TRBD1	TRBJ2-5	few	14	TGTGCCAGCAGCGCCCAAGGGGGCCGAGAGACCCAGTACTTC	CASSAQGGRETQYF
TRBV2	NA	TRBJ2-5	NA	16	TGTGCCAGCAGTGAAGCGCTTGGCGGCCCGCAAGAGACCCAGTACTTC	CASSEALGGPQETQYF
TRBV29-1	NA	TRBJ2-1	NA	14	TGCAGCGTTGAGGGGGTAGTGGTATACAATGAGCAGTTCTTC	CSVEGVVVYNEQFF
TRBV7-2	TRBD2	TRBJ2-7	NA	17	TGTGCCAGCAGCTTATCCGGTAGCGGGAGTTGGTCCTACGAGCAGTACTTC	CASSLSGSGSWSYEQYF
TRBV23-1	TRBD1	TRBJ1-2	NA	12	TGCGCCTCGGGACAGGGGGCGGGAGGCTACACCTTC	CASGQGAGGYTF
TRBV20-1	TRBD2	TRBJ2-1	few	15	TGCAGTGCTTGGGGCGGGAGGGCCGTCGACAATGAGCAGTTCTTC	CSAWGGRAVDNEQFF
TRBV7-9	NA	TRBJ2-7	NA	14	TGTGCCAGCAGCTTACTTGGCTCTACGGGCGAGCAGTACTTC	CASSLLGSTGEQYF
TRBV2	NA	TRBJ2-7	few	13	TGTGCCAGCAGAGGTGGGTTCTTATACGAGCAGTACTTC	CASRGGFLYEQYF
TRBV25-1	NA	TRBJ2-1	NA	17	TGTGCCAGCAGTGACCCCCGGAGGGGTTTAGCCTACAATGAGCAGTTCTTC	CASSDPRRGLAYNEQFF
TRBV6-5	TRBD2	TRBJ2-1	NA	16	TGTGCCAGCAGTTTGGCTCGGACTAGCGGTTACAATGAGCAGTTCTTC	CASSLARTSGYNEQFF